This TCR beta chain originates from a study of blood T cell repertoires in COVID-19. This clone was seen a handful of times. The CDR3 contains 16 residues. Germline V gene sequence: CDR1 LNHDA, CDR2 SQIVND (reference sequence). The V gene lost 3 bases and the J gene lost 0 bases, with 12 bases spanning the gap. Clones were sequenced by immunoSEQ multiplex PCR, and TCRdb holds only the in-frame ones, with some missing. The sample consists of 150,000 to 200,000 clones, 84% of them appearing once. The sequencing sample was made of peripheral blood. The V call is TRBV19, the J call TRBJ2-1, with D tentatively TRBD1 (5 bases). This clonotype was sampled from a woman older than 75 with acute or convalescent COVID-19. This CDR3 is CASSIPGIGSYNEQFF. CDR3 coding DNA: TGTGCCAGTAGTATCCCAGGGATAGGCTCCTACAATGAGCAGTTCTTC.